This T cell receptor beta chain was recorded in a study of blood T cell repertoires in COVID-19. V was pared by 6 bases and J by 4 bases, with 3 bases of the junction left unmatched. Germline V gives CDR1 MNHEY, CDR2 SVGAGI. This CDR3 spans 14 amino acids. Generated by immunoSEQ multiplex PCR, the TCRdb table keeps only in-frame clones and is missing some. Here the sample spans 270,000 or so clones, 91% being singletons. What was sequenced was PBMCs or T cells enriched from blood (not recorded which). This TCR was sampled from a man between 40 and 49 years old who had been exposed to COVID-19. J is TRBJ1-5 and V is TRBV6-5, with 10 bases that match TRBD1. In DNA form, the CDR3 reads TGTGCCAGCAGCTTGGGACAGGGGAATCAGCCCCAGCATTTT. This sequence encodes CASSLGQGNQPQHF.